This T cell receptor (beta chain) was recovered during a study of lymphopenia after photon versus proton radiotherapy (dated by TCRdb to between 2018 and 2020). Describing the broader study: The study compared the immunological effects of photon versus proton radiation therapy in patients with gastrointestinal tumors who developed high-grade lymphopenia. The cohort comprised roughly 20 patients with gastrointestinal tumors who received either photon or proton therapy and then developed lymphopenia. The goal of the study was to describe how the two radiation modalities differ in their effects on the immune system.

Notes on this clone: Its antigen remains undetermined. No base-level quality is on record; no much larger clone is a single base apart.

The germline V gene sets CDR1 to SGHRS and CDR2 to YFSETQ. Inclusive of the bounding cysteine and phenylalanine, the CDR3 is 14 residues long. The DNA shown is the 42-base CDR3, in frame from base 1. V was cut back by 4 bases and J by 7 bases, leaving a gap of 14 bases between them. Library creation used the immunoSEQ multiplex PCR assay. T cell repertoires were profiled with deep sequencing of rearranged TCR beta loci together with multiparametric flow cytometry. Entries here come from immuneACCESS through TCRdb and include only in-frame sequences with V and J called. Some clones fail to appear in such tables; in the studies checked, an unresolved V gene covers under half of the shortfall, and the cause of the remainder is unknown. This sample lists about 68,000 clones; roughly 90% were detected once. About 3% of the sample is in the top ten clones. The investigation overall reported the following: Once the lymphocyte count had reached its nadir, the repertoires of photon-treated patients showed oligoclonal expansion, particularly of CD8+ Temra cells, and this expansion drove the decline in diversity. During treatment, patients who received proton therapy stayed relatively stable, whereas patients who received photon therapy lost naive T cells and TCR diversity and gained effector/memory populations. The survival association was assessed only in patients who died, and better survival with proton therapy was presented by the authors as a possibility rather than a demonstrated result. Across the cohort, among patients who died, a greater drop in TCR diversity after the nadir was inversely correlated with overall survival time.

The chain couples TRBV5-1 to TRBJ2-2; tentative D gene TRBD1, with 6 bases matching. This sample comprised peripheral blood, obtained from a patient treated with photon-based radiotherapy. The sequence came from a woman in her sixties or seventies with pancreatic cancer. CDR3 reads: CASSPGTSGGELFF. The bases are TGCGCCAGCAGCCCCGGGACAAGTGGCGGGGAGCTGTTTTTT.